One T cell receptor (beta chain) is described in this entry. Its specificity is not known. This sample was included in a study of cytotoxic CD8 clonotypes in ibrutinib-treated CLL. Study-level findings and limits: Public clonotypes, found uncommonly, either contracted or stayed stable on treatment.

The assay was immunoSEQ multiplex PCR, and TCRdb's table has in-frame clones only and misses some. The sample gives 200,000 to 250,000 clones, 70% of which show up once; 15% to 19% is in the top ten. This CDR3 comprises 15 residues. CDR1 is MDHEN, CDR2 SYDVKM, per germline. V gave up 7 bases and J gave up 1 base, with 16 bases separating them. J is TRBJ1-1 and V is TRBV28; D not certain. This receptor was obtained from a human donor with chronic lymphocytic leukemia. The sequences come from PBMCs, collected after 24 months of ibrutinib treatment. This chain's CDR3 is CASTPREWGNTEAFF. For the CDR3, the DNA is TGTGCCAGCACCCCCCGGGAATGGGGGAACACTGAAGCTTTCTTT.